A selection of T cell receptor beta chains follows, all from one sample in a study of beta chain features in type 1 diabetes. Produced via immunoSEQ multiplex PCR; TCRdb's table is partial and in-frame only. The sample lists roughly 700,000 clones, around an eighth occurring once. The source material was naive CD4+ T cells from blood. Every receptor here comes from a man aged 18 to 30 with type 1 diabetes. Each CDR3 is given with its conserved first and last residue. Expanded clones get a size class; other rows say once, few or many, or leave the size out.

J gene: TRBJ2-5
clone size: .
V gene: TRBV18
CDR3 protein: CASSPQAVGSRETQYF

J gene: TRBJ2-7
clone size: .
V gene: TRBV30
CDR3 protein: CAWSRRPPYEQYF

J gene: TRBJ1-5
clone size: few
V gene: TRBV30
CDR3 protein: CAWSVFGGGQPQHF

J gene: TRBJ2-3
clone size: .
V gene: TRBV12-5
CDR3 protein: CASGLVLGPGGDTQYF

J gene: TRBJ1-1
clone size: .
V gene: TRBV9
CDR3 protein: CASSVGQGKGGAFF

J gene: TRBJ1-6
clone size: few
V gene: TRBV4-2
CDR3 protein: CASSQAILGENNSPLHF

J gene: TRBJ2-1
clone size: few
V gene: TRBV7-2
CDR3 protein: CASSLDSQGWNEQFF

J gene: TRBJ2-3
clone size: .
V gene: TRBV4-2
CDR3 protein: CASSLISGESDTQYF

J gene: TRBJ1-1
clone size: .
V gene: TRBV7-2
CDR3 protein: CASSARDRDEAFF

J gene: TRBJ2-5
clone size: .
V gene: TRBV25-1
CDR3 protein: CASSEAGVKNQETQYF

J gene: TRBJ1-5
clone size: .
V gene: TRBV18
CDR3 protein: CASSPDRGKPQHF

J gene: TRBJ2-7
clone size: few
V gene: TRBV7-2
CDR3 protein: CASSLGHGGPYEQYF

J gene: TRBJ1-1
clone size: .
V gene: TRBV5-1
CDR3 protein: CASSLREQGNTEAFF

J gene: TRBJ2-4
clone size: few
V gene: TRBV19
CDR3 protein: CASSGALAKNIQYF

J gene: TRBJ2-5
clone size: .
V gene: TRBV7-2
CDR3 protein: CASSLALGGIQETQYF

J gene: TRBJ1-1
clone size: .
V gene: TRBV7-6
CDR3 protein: CASSLVGQIMNTEAFF

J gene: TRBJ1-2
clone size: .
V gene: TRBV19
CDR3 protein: CASSIGPRYGYTF

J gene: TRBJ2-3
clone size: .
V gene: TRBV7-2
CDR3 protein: CASSLEALADTQYF

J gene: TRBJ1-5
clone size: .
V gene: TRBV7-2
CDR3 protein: CASSSGQGSNQPQHF

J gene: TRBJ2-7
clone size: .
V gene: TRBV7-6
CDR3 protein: CASSLDRGTNYEQYF

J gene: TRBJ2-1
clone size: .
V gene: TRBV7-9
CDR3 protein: CASSLALLNEQFF

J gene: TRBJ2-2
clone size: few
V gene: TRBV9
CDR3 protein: CASSVAGGTNTGELFF

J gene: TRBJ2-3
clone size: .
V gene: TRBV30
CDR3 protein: CAWSAQVMTDTQYF

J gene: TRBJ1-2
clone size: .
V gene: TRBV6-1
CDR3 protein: CASTESGDYGYTF

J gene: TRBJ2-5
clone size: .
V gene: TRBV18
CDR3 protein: CASSPGRQETQYF

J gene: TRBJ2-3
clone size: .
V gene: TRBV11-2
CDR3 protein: CASSPRRKTTLGGDTQYF